The T cell receptor (beta chain) described here comes from a study of tumor and adjacent non-tumor tissue in lung cancer. Overall study: Some 4.1 million productive TCRbeta reads were obtained per sample on average. General study points: Shorter survival was associated with higher TCR diversity in tumors. Tumor repertoires had a smaller top 100 clone share than normal lung.

As concerns this clonotype: Its target is not known.

The V and J ends lost 0 bases and 8 bases respectively, with 8 bases between them. This CDR3 is built from 13 residues. The germline gives CDR1 MNHNY, CDR2 SVGAGI (reference sequence). TCRbeta libraries were built with three rounds of nested PCR, modified from ARM-PCR. TCRdb passed the multiplex PCR reads through MiXCR, listing each CDR3 protein once. Of under 150,000 distinct CDR3 sequences in the sample, around 67% were seen once. RNA was extracted from bulk tissue without any cell sorting. Chemotherapy-naive patients with new lung cancer underwent thoracic surgery in China, August–November 2014. The source material was lung tumor tissue. The J gene is TRBJ1-5, the V gene TRBV6-6; D is unclear. The receptor comes from a man between 60 and 75 years old with small cell lung cancer. The CDR3 nucleotides are TGTGCCAGCAGTTACTCGAGGGAGGAGCCCCAGCATTTT. This gives the protein CASSYSREEPQHF.